Following are 19 T cell receptor beta chains from one sample sequenced in a study of T cell repertoires in cytomegalovirus infection. TCRdb used MiXCR to reprocess the reads, holding one entry per CDR3 protein. The top ten clones hold 13% of a sample with more than 250,000 distinct CDR3 sequences, approximately 25% of them seen once. Their recognized antigens are unknown. Sequencing was performed on cultured PBMCs, taken from culture after CMV antigen stimulation. The receptors here all came from a human donor in good health (CMV status not recorded). Some clones in this sample may be carry-over from other donors' samples.

This clonotype was detected only a few times. The chain carries TRBV11-2 and TRBJ2-2; 8 bases are a match to TRBD2. CDR1 is SGHAT, CDR2 FQNNGV, per germline. CDR3 size: 16 residues. V shed 4 bases, J shed 1 base, and the junction held 5 bases outside the gene matches. The CDR3 region has the DNA TGTGCCAGCAGCTCAGTAGCGGGAAGGAACACCGGGGAGCTGTTTTTT. Translation gives CASSSVAGRNTGELFF.

V and J are TRBV4-3 and TRBJ1-5, with 12 bases that match TRBD1. Germline-derived CDR1 and CDR2 are LGHNA and YSLEER. The CDR3 is 15 residues long. V shed 3 bases and J 7 bases; nucleotides not matched to a gene: 4. CDR3 residues: CASSHGTGGAQPQHF. CDR3 DNA: TGCGCCAGCAGCCACGGGACAGGGGGCGCCCAGCCCCAGCATTTT.

The chain uses TRBV29-1 and TRBJ2-1; 9 bases are a match to TRBD2. From germline, CDR1 is SQVTM and CDR2 ANQGSEA. V lost 2 bases and J lost 9; bases outside the gene matches: 8. The CDR3 runs to 14 residues. DNA for the CDR3: TGCAGCGTTGAACGGCGGGAGGGCCAAGGTGAGCAGTTCTTC. Encoded protein: CSVERREGQGEQFF.

The rearrangement uses TRBV19 and TRBJ1-1; D is uncertain. V was shortened by 2 bases and J by 3 bases, with 7 bases between the two germline ends. The CDR3 runs to 13 residues. Per the germline V gene, CDR1 is LNHDA and CDR2 is SQIVND (reference sequence). CDR3 nucleotides: TGTGCCAGTAGTATACGTAGTTACACTGAAGCTTTCTTT. Amino acid sequence: CASSIRSYTEAFF.

The chain recombines TRBV7-9 with TRBJ2-5; D is possibly TRBD1 or TRBD2 (5 bases each). CDR3 length equals 14 residues. Germline loops: CDR1 SEHNR, CDR2 FQNEAQ (reference sequence). V lost 3 bases to trimming and J lost 4 bases, with 12 bases between them. Here the CDR3 reads CASSFNGAGETQYF. The CDR3 bases are TGTGCCAGCAGCTTCAACGGGGCCGGAGAGACCCAGTACTTC.

This clonotype was seen repeatedly, ten times or more. The chain joins TRBV7-9 to TRBJ2-2, with D perhaps TRBD1 (5 bases). This CDR3 region has 16 residues. Trimming removed 5 bases from V and 4 bases from J, with 17 bases in between. Germline V gene sequence: CDR1 SEHNR, CDR2 FQNEAQ (reference sequence). Written as DNA, the CDR3 is TGTGCCAGCAGCGGGGCTGGTGGGATCCGCACCGGGGAGCTGTTTTTT. It codes for CASSGAGGIRTGELFF.

This clonotype has more than one count but fewer than ten. The rearrangement joins TRBV4-1 to TRBJ1-5; D is perhaps TRBD1 (5 bases). Trimming shortened V by 4 bases and J by 3 bases, and 16 bases separated the two germline ends. The CDR3 covers 16 residues. Germline V CDR1 and CDR2: MGHRA, YSYEKL. The CDR3 sequence is CASSLVDGTSNQPQHF. As DNA, the CDR3 is TGCGCCAGCAGCCTCGTGGACGGGACGTCCAATCAGCCCCAGCATTTT.

This clonotype was counted between two and nine times. The chain links TRBV6-2 or TRBV6-3 to TRBJ2-3; 7 positions match TRBD2. The trim removed 7 bases at V and 0 bases at J, leaving 4 bases unmatched. The CDR3 spans 14 residues. Germline V gene data show CDR1 as MNHEY and CDR2 as SVGEGT. CDR3 DNA: TGTGCCAGCAATATACTAGCGAGCACAGATACGCAGTATTTT. Its protein product is CASNILASTDTQYF.

Here the CDR3 reads CAISEAGRDTEAFF. For the CDR3, the DNA is TGTGCCATCAGTGAAGCAGGGCGGGACACTGAAGCTTTCTTT. This chain joins TRBV10-3 and TRBJ1-1, with D possibly matching TRBD1 (5 bases). Deletions cut 3 bases from V and 3 bases from J, with 11 bases between. The CDR3 totals 14 residues. From germline, CDR1 is ENHRY and CDR2 SYGVKD.

The chain's CDR3 is CASSLQNEKLFF. The CDR3 DNA is TGTGCCAGCAGCTTACAGAATGAAAAACTGTTTTTT. This chain links TRBV7-4 with TRBJ1-4, with unresolved D. Germline assignment: CDR1 SGHVT and CDR2 SQSDAQ. The length of the CDR3 is 12 residues. Trimming removed 2 bases at V and 5 bases at J, with 3 bases between.

CDR3 in DNA: TGTGCCAGCAGTCCGGGTTGGAGGGAAGCTACAAACAATGAGCAGTTCTTC. Its translation is CASSPGWREATNNEQFF. The chain is built from TRBV27 and TRBJ2-1; possibly TRBD2 for D (6 bases). The CDR3 consists of 17 residues. Looked up from germline, CDR1 is MNHEY and CDR2 is SMNVEV (reference sequence). Trimming left V 5 bases short and J 5 bases short, with 22 bases between.

A few counts support this clonotype. This chain connects TRBV20-1 to TRBJ1-5; D is undetermined. The CDR3 spans 14 residues. V shed 4 bases and J shed 4 bases, with 14 bases lying between them. Germline assignment: CDR1 DFQATT and CDR2 SNEGSKA (reference sequence). CDR3 region: CSAIMQYGNQPQHF. CDR3 coding DNA: TGCAGTGCTATCATGCAGTACGGTAATCAGCCCCAGCATTTT.

V and J are TRBV20-1 and TRBJ2-1; 10 nucleotides match TRBD2. Germline values: CDR1 DFQATT, CDR2 SNEGSKA (reference sequence). CDR3 length: 14 amino acids. Losses at the gene ends were 5 bases for V and 3 bases for J; bases not matched to a gene: 4. CDR3 DNA sequence: TGCAGTGCTTGGACTAGCGGCATCTACAATGAGCAGTTCTTC. It translates to CSAWTSGIYNEQFF.

This clonotype was detected only a few times. The V call is TRBV7-2, the J call TRBJ2-7; 11 bases map to TRBD2. J lost 5 bases, V lost 4 bases, and 7 bases had no gene match. The CDR3 contains 15 residues. Germline CDR1 SGHTA, CDR2 FQGNSA. The CDR3 DNA follows: TGTGCCAGCAGCTACCGGACTAGCGGGCTCCACGAGCAGTACTTC. Its protein product is CASSYRTSGLHEQYF.

The chain carries TRBV12-3 or TRBV12-4 and TRBJ2-1, with TRBD2 matching over 7 bases. V was clipped by 6 bases and J by 4 bases; unmatched bases: 3. The CDR3 has 13 amino acids. The CDR3 loop reads CASRSGLYNEQFF. The CDR3 nucleotides are TGTGCCAGCAGATCGGGACTATACAATGAGCAGTTCTTC.

J is TRBJ2-7 and V is TRBV28; 10 positions agree with TRBD2. The J segment lost 3 bases and the V segment lost 6 bases, leaving 2 bases of the junction unmatched. The CDR3 length is 13 residues. Germline V gene lookup returns CDR1 MDHEN and CDR2 SYDVKM. The CDR3 coding sequence is TGTGCCAGCAGAAGGACTAGCGGCTACGAGCAGTACTTC. It codes for CASRRTSGYEQYF. Together with reference TRBV28 and TRBJ2-7, the CDR3 gives the full variable domain: DVKVTQSSRYLVKRTGEKVFLECVQDMDHENMFWYRQDPGLGLRLIYFSYDVKMKEKGDIPEGYSVSREKKERFSLILESASTNQTSMYLCASRRTSGYEQYFGPGTRLTVT.

This clonotype was recorded a few times. The junction differs from germline at one of its ends, possibly a read error. The chain combines TRBV7-6 with TRBJ2-5; D gene unclear. The CDR3 extends over 15 amino acids. In germline, CDR1 is SGHVS, CDR2 FNYEAQ. This CDR3 is CASSLATTSQATQYF. As DNA, the CDR3 is TGTGCCAGCAGCTTAGCCACGACTTCTCAAGCGACCCAGTACTTC.

The sample holds a few counts of this clonotype. This chain joins TRBV6-2 or TRBV6-3 and TRBJ2-7; no definite D call. V lost 2 bases to trimming and J lost 2 bases, with 7 bases between them. The CDR3 has 13 amino acids. Germline V gene data show CDR1 as MNHEY and CDR2 as SVGEGT. The DNA of the CDR3 is TGTGCCAGCAGTTACCAGGTGGCCTACGAGCAGTACGTC. Its translation is CASSYQVAYEQYV.

This clonotype was picked up many times. V usage is TRBV19 and J usage is TRBJ2-1; 10 positions match TRBD2. This CDR3 region has 17 residues. Germline CDR1 and CDR2: LNHDA and SQIVND (reference sequence). The J segment lost 8 bases and the V segment lost 5 bases, leaving 15 bases of the junction unmatched. The chain's CDR3 is CASSPLAPSGSRDEQFF. The DNA for the CDR3 is TGTGCCAGTAGTCCACTCGCCCCTAGCGGGAGTCGCGATGAGCAGTTCTTC.